The clone carrying this TCR beta chain occurred many times. The CDR3 spans 13 residues. Trimming pared 3 bases from V and 6 bases from J, leaving 12 bases between. Germline-derived CDR1 and CDR2 are DFQATT and SNEGSKA (reference sequence). This record belongs to a study of read filtering for tumor transcriptome and immune sequencing. Study information: Fewer than 10 patients were R-ISS I, some 16 were R-ISS II, 6 or 7 were R-ISS III.

From around 0.4 ug of RNA, a library with molecular barcoded alpha/delta and beta/gamma adaptors was made. MiXCR, applied by TCRdb to the reads, yields one record per CDR3 protein. The sample consists of 100,000 to 150,000 distinct CDR3 sequences, roughly 13% of them appearing once. Sequencing used a population of CD138-negative cells sorted from bone marrow. The chain links TRBV20-1 to TRBJ1-5; maybe TRBD1 (5 bases). The TCR was taken from a donor over 35 with multiple myeloma. This chain's CDR3 is CSARSSGTQPQHF. The CDR3 coding sequence is TGCAGTGCTAGGTCGTCAGGGACTCAGCCCCAGCATTTT.